The rows below give T cell receptor beta chains drawn from one sample of a study of shared clonotypes between healthy human individuals. Sequenced by immunoSEQ multiplex PCR; TCRdb stores in-frame clones only, minus some. The table shows 490,000 or so clones, with about three quarters occurring only once. Sequencing was carried out using PBMCs. Receptors originate from a woman aged 35 to 49 in good health. Some clones in this sample may be carry-over from other donors' samples. The CDR3 runs from the conserved cysteine through the conserved F or W. A D gene is named only where the DNA matches it firmly. Rows may omit the clone size; those that give it use once, few, many or a size class.

d_call,v_call,j_call,clone_size,cdr3_aa,cdr3_nt
NA,TRBV10-3,TRBJ2-1,NA,CATLPRKSGNEQFF,TGTGCCACGCTTCCCAGAAAATCGGGTAATGAGCAGTTCTTC
NA,TRBV18,TRBJ1-2,NA,CASSPGGDYGYTF,TGTGCCAGCTCACCCGGAGGAGACTATGGCTACACCTTC
TRBD1,TRBV29-1,TRBJ2-7,NA,CSLAGQGNEQYF,TGCAGCTTAGCGGGACAGGGGAACGAGCAGTACTTC
NA,TRBV7-8,TRBJ1-3,NA,CASSPFPGNTIYF,TGTGCCAGCAGCCCCTTCCCTGGAAACACCATATATTTT
NA,TRBV28,TRBJ1-1,NA,CASSPPISTEAFF,TGTGCCAGCAGCCCCCCGATTAGCACTGAAGCTTTCTTT
NA,TRBV28,TRBJ1-1,once,CASSLSDAEAFF,TGTGCCAGCAGTTTGTCCGACGCTGAAGCTTTCTTT
TRBD2,TRBV10-1,TRBJ2-7,NA,CASSEERTSGRKIRNEQYF,TGCGCCAGCAGTGAGGAGAGGACTAGCGGGAGAAAAATCCGGAACGAGCAGTACTTC
TRBD2,TRBV27,TRBJ2-5,NA,CASSSASGRADETQYF,TGTGCCAGCAGTTCGGCTAGCGGGAGGGCCGACGAGACCCAGTACTTC
NA,TRBV7-9,TRBJ2-2,NA,CASSLAGELFF,TGTGCCAGCAGCTTAGCCGGGGAGCTGTTTTTT
TRBD1,TRBV6-1,TRBJ2-7,NA,CASRAQGIAYEQYF,TGTGCCAGCAGAGCACAGGGGATTGCCTACGAGCAGTACTTC
NA,TRBV7-2,TRBJ1-1,NA,CASSLALSWGGEAFF,TGTGCCAGCAGCTTAGCGCTGTCGTGGGGGGGTGAAGCTTTCTTT
TRBD1,TRBV7-3,TRBJ1-2,once,CASSTGRTGAYGYTF,TGTGCCAGCAGCACCGGGAGGACAGGCGCCTATGGCTACACCTTC
NA,TRBV7-9,TRBJ2-7,NA,CASRLDNSYEQYF,TGTGCCAGCAGACTGGACAACTCCTACGAGCAGTACTTC
NA,TRBV15,TRBJ2-6,many,CATSGDTSGANVLTF,TGTGCCACCAGTGGAGACACCTCTGGGGCCAACGTCCTGACTTTC
NA,TRBV18,TRBJ2-1,once,CASSPPPSVEQFF,TGTGCCAGCTCACCGCCCCCTAGCGTGGAGCAGTTCTTC
NA,TRBV28,TRBJ2-5,many,CASSFGGVETQYF,TGTGCCAGCAGTTTTGGAGGGGTAGAGACCCAGTACTTC
TRBD2,TRBV7-2,TRBJ2-5,NA,CASSNPGGETQYF,TGTGCCAGCAGCAACCCGGGAGGCGAGACCCAGTACTTC
NA,TRBV29-1,TRBJ1-2,once,CSVEQGLYGYTF,TGCAGCGTTGAACAGGGGCTCTATGGCTACACCTTC
NA,TRBV10-3,TRBJ2-5,NA,CAISREDLPQGTQYF,TGTGCCATCAGCCGAGAAGACCTACCCCAGGGGACCCAGTACTTC
NA,TRBV7-9,TRBJ2-1,NA,CASSTRLGGMDEQFF,TGTGCCAGCAGCACCCGACTAGGGGGTATGGATGAGCAGTTCTTC
NA,TRBV4-2,TRBJ2-3,NA,CASSQGVQSDTQYF,TGTGCCAGCAGCCAAGGGGTCCAGTCAGATACGCAGTATTTT
TRBD2,TRBV10-2,TRBJ2-7,NA,CASSNQAGTSVAYEQYF,TGCGCCAGCAGTAACCAAGCCGGGACTAGCGTGGCCTACGAGCAGTACTTC
TRBD1,TRBV6-5,TRBJ1-1,NA,CASRPAGQGFTEAFF,TGTGCCAGCAGACCCGCGGGACAGGGTTTCACTGAAGCTTTCTTT
TRBD1,TRBV29-1,TRBJ2-5,few,CSARGYQETQYF,TGCAGCGCCAGGGGGTATCAAGAGACCCAGTACTTC
NA,TRBV5-1,TRBJ2-2,NA,CASSLLEANTGELFF,TGCGCCAGCAGCTTGTTGGAAGCGAACACCGGGGAGCTGTTTTTT
TRBD1,TRBV5-1,TRBJ2-5,NA,CASSLRTGGFQETQYF,TGCGCCAGCAGCTTGAGGACAGGGGGGTTCCAAGAGACCCAGTACTTC
TRBD1,TRBV10-3,TRBJ1-2,once,CAISDLAGGDDTF,TGTGCCATCAGTGATTTAGCAGGGGGCGACGACACCTTC
TRBD2,TRBV29-1,TRBJ2-1,NA,CSGAILAGGDNEQFF,TGCAGCGGCGCGATACTAGCGGGAGGAGACAATGAGCAGTTCTTC
NA,TRBV7-8,TRBJ1-2,NA,CASSLVPDGGYTF,TGTGCCAGCAGCTTAGTTCCCGACGGTGGCTACACCTTC
NA,TRBV6-1,TRBJ2-7,NA,CASSEAWVPQYEQYF,TGTGCCAGCAGTGAAGCTTGGGTCCCCCAATACGAGCAGTACTTC
NA,TRBV11-2,TRBJ2-7,NA,CASSLEVPYEQYF,TGTGCCAGCAGCTTAGAGGTTCCCTACGAGCAGTACTTC
TRBD2,TRBV6-5,TRBJ2-3,few,CATGTGTSGTDTQYF,TGTGCCACCGGCACCGGGACTAGCGGCACAGATACGCAGTATTTT
TRBD1,TRBV7-9,TRBJ1-5,NA,CASSWGQGGKHF,TGTGCCAGCAGTTGGGGACAGGGAGGCAAACATTTT
TRBD2,TRBV6-1,TRBJ2-7,NA,CASSVGTSVTYEQYF,TGTGCCAGCAGTGTGGGGACTAGCGTAACCTACGAGCAGTACTTC
NA,TRBV10-2,TRBJ1-2,NA,CASSEFGDGYTF,TGCGCCAGCAGTGAATTCGGGGATGGCTACACCTTC
NA,TRBV30,TRBJ2-3,NA,CAWSVGAGTDTQYF,TGTGCCTGGAGTGTCGGAGCGGGCACAGATACGCAGTATTTT
NA,TRBV28,TRBJ1-2,few,CASRAADSNYGYTF,TGTGCCAGCAGGGCGGCCGACAGTAACTATGGCTACACCTTC
NA,TRBV7-2,TRBJ1-1,NA,CASSVTQDTEAFF,TGTGCCAGCAGCGTCACACAAGACACTGAAGCTTTCTTT
NA,TRBV6-1,TRBJ1-2,many,CAISSDRNYGYTF,TGTGCCATCAGTTCGGACAGAAACTATGGCTACACCTTC
TRBD2,TRBV10-2,TRBJ2-2,NA,CASRVAGAMAGELFF,TGCGCCAGCAGAGTGGCGGGAGCGATGGCCGGGGAGCTGTTTTTT
TRBD2,TRBV19,TRBJ2-1,NA,CASRGSGIIYNEQFF,TGTGCCAGTAGGGGTAGCGGGATCATCTACAATGAGCAGTTCTTC
TRBD1,TRBV19,TRBJ2-3,NA,CASNTGTGGRDTQYF,TGTGCCAGTAATACCGGGACAGGGGGTAGAGATACGCAGTATTTT
NA,TRBV5-1,TRBJ1-1,NA,CASSLGQPNTEAFF,TGCGCCAGCAGCTTGGGACAGCCCAACACTGAAGCTTTCTTT
NA,TRBV28,TRBJ2-2,NA,CASSSPSGTATGELFF,TGTGCCAGCAGTTCGCCCTCCGGGACCGCGACAGGGGAGCTGTTTTTT
TRBD1,TRBV27,TRBJ1-3,NA,CASSPTGQGARGNTIYF,TGTGCCAGCAGTCCAACGGGACAGGGGGCGCGTGGAAACACCATATATTTT
TRBD2,TRBV2,TRBJ2-2,NA,CASRRTSGNTGELFF,TGTGCCAGCAGGCGGACTAGCGGGAACACCGGGGAGCTGTTTTTT
NA,TRBV5-1,TRBJ2-3,NA,CASSLAPRQTSTDTQYF,TGCGCCAGCAGCTTGGCCCCGCGACAGACTAGCACAGATACGCAGTATTTT
NA,TRBV28,TRBJ2-7,once,CATETGSRGEQYF,TGTGCCACGGAGACCGGGAGCAGAGGTGAGCAGTACTTC
TRBD1,TRBV19,TRBJ2-7,NA,CASSIRDRDHEQYF,TGTGCCAGTAGTATAAGAGACAGGGATCACGAGCAGTACTTC
TRBD1,TRBV28,TRBJ1-5,NA,CASSLWQGANQPQHF,TGTGCCAGCAGTTTATGGCAGGGGGCCAATCAGCCCCAGCATTTT
NA,TRBV2,TRBJ2-6,NA,CASSASGANVLTF,TGTGCCAGCAGTGCCTCTGGGGCCAACGTCCTGACTTTC
NA,TRBV10-3,TRBJ2-5,NA,CAISDGGRETQYF,TGTGCCATCAGTGATGGGGGGCGAGAGACCCAGTACTTC
TRBD2,TRBV28,TRBJ2-1,once,CASRRTSGTYNEQFF,TGTGCCAGCAGACGTACTAGCGGGACGTACAATGAGCAGTTCTTC